Below, 2 T cell receptor beta chains from the same sample are listed, as sequenced in a study of T cells in Graves' hyperthyroidism and ophthalmopathy. TCR beta CDR3 sequences were amplified from RNA transcripts. The HTBI primer set drove a first-round RT-PCR of the TCR CDR3. TCRdb itself ran the multiplex PCR reads through MiXCR, one entry per CDR3 protein. Of 500,000 to 750,000 distinct CDR3 sequences in the sample, about half were seen once. The source material was peripheral blood or thyroid tissue (not recorded which). The receptors were gathered from a woman between 18 and 29 years old with Graves' hyperthyroidism.

This clonotype was found many times. The chain recombines TRBV12-3 or TRBV12-4 with TRBJ1-3; D gene uncertain. The CDR3 is made up of 14 amino acids. V dropped 6 bases and J dropped 0 bases, with 9 bases sitting between them. CDR3 region: CASSFSASGNTIYF. DNA of the CDR3: TGTGCCAGCAGCTTTTCGGCCTCTGGAAACACCATATATTTT.

A few counts support this clonotype. The chain couples TRBV5-6 to TRBJ1-1; D may be TRBD1 (5 bases). V lost 0 bases to trimming and J lost 6 bases, with 12 bases between them. Germline values: CDR1 SGHDT, CDR2 YYEEEE. This CDR3 region has 14 residues. CDR3 residues: CASSLASDSAEAFF. In DNA form, the CDR3 reads TGTGCCAGCAGCTTGGCGTCCGACAGTGCTGAAGCTTTCTTT.